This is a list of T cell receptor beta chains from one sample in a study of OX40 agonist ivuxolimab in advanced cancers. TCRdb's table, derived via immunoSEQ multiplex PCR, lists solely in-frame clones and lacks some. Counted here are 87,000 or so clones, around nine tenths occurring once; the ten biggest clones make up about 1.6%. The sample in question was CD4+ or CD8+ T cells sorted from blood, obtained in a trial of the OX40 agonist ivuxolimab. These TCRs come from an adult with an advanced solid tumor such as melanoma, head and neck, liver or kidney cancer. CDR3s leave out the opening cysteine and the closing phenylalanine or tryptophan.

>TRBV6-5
ASSYPLAGGINEQF
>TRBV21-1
ASSKEQGAGANVLT
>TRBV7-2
ASSSLGNEQF
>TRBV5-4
ASSLGAAESPGAF
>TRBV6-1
ASRETDRANEQF
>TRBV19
ASRTSGSSGANVLT
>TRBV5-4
ASSSETVTRSPLH
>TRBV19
ASRSGLAATYEQY
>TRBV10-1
ASSRDSYEQY
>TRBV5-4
ASSSQGGGTEAF
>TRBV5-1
ASSDQRHTGELF
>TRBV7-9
ASSTGYTDTQY
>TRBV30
AWSVRSRGGTYNEQF
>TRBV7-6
ASSSGGMKTQY
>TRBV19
ASSPGHSKGEKLF
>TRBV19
ATSQGVEQY
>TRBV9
ASSVVGTSGTSRNYNEQF
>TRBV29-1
SVRTGAYTEAF
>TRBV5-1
ATGGGKAGELF
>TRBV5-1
ASSLGGNANTGELF
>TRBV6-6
ASTSGASTLDTQY
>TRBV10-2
ASSETGGYEQY
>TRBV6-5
ASRAPPRTEAF
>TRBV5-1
ASSPGLADTYEQY
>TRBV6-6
ASTKRQGAEAF
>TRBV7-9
ASSLGGQGSYEQY
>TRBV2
ASSEEWLIVAGNIQY
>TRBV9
ASSVGDRAYEQY
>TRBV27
ASRAGGAGNTIY
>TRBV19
ASSPQGDGSYEQY
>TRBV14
ASSLLGPQGNEQF
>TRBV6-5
ASSQGGDYT
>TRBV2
ASNRVRSSTDTQY
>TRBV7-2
ASSSGTILETQY
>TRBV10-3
AISEGGQAKETQY
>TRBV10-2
ASMRGLRDYEQY
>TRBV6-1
ASSDGATNEKLF
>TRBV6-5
ATQGDLDTQY
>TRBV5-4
ASSLAGAGRVGAKNIQY
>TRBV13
ASSKGQGAYNEQF